This TCR beta chain is from a study of T cell responses to AZD1222 COVID-19 vaccine. Study observations and caveats: Baseline serostatus was positive in only six AZD1222 recipients. Clonal diversity was possibly underestimated, and the donors were mostly white British, with more females.

Here immunoSEQ multiplex PCR was the method, and the copy in TCRdb shows in-frame clones only, minus some. Here the sample spans roughly 150,000 clones, roughly 92% being singletons. Germline CDR1 and CDR2: LGHNA and YSLEER. The V and J ends lost 0 bases and 6 bases respectively, with 17 bases between them. The CDR3 length is 16 residues. With respect to this clone: Its target is unknown.

Pooling covered second doses at about 4 or about 12 weeks. This chain links TRBV4-3 with TRBJ1-2, with D possibly TRBD1 on 5 matching bases. The TCR comes from an adult who received the AZD1222 COVID-19 vaccine. The sequences come from peripheral blood, collected 28 days after the second AZD1222 dose. This CDR3 is CASSQDFGQATDGYTF. The CDR3 nucleotides read TGCGCCAGCAGCCAAGATTTCGGGCAGGCGACAGATGGCTACACCTTC.